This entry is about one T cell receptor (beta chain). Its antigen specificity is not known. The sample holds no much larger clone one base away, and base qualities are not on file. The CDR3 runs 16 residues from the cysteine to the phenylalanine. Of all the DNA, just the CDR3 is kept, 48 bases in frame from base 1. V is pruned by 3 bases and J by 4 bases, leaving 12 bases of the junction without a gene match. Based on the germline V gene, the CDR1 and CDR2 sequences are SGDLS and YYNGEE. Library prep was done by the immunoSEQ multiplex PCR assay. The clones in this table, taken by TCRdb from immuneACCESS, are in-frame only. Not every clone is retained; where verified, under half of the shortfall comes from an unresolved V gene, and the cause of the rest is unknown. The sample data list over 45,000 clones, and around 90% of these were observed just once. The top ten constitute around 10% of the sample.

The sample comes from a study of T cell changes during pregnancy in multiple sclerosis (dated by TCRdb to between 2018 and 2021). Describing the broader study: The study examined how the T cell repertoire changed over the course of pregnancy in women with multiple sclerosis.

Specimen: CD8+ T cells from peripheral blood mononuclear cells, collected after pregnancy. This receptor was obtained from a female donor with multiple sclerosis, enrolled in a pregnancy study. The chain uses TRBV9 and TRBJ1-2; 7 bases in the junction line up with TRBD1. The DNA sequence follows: TGTGCCAGCAGCGCCGCCGACAGGGACCACTCCTATGGCTACACCTTC. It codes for CASSAADRDHSYGYTF.